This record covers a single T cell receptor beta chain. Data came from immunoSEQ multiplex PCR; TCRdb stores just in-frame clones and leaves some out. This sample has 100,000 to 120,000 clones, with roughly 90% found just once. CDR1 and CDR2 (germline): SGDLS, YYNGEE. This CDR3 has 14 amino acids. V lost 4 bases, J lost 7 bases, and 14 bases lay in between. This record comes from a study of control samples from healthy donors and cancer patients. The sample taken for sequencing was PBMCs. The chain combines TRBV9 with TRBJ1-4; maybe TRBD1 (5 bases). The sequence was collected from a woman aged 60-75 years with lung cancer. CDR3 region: CASSPLGEGEKLFF. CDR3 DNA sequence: TGTGCCAGCAGCCCGTTAGGGGAAGGTGAAAAACTGTTTTTT.